This T cell receptor beta chain is from a study of blood T cell repertoires in COVID-19. With V trimmed by 1 base and J by 9 bases, 9 bases remained unmatched. Germline loops: CDR1 MGHRA, CDR2 YSYEKL. This CDR3 spans 16 amino acids. Data came from immunoSEQ multiplex PCR; TCRdb stores just in-frame clones and leaves some out. The table lists 100,000 or so clones, roughly 90% of them singletons, with about 2.2% in the top ten. Sequencing was performed on peripheral blood. The TCR sequence derives from a middle-aged man with active COVID-19. This rearrangement joins TRBV4-1 to TRBJ1-6; 7 nucleotides align to TRBD1. Here the CDR3 reads CASSQAWGQTGSPLHF. CDR3 coding DNA: TGCGCCAGCAGCCAAGCCTGGGGACAGACAGGTTCACCCCTCCACTTT.